This T cell receptor (beta chain) was obtained from a study of monozygotic twins with inflammatory bowel disease. Germline assignment: CDR1 SGHTA and CDR2 FQGNSA. This CDR3 is built from 15 residues. TCRdb re-called the 5' RACE reads; every CDR3 protein appears as one record, without DNA. This specimen shows some 150,000 distinct CDR3 sequences; the ten leading clones hold around 7.2%. This sequence originates from a human donor with ulcerative colitis or Crohn's disease, or a healthy co-twin of an affected twin (not recorded which). The chain is built from TRBV7-2 and TRBJ1-3. Sequenced: blood. The CDR3 is CASSLALTSGNTIYF.